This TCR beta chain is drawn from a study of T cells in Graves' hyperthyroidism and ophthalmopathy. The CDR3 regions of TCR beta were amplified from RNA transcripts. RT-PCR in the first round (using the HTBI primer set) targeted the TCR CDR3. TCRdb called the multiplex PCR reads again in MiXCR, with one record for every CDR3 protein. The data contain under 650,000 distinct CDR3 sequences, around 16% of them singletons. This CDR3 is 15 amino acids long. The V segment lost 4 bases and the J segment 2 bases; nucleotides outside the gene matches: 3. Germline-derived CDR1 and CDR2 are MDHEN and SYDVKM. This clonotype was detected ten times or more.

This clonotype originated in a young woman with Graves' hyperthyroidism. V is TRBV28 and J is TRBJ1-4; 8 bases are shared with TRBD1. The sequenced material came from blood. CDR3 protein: CASSSWDRTNEKLFF. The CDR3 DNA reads TGTGCCAGCAGTTCCTGGGACAGGACTAATGAAAAACTGTTTTTT.